Listed below are T cell receptor beta chains from one sample, sequenced in a study of T-cell memory formation after mild COVID-19. TCRdb ran MiXCR on the 5' RACE reads and lists one entry per CDR3 protein. The sample comprises fewer than 650,000 distinct CDR3 sequences, less than 25% of which are singletons, and roughly 8.1% rests with the top ten. The sequenced sample consisted of PBMCs or a T cell subset sorted from them (not recorded which). The receptor set was obtained from an adult woman who had mild COVID-19 (a few samples of this study predate the infection). Cell type and time point are not known. Each CDR3 is given with its conserved first and last residue. The D gene is left open where the match is weak. Some rows have no size entry. The others give once, few or many, or a class for an expanded clone.

V gene	J gene	D gene	clone size	CDR3 protein	CDR3 DNA
TRBV7-2	TRBJ1-2	TRBD1	few	CASSWMGTANYGYTF	TGTGCCAGCAGCTGGATGGGGACAGCGAACTATGGCTACACCTTC
TRBV5-1	TRBJ2-1	TRBD1	NA	CASSSGQGAWNEQFF	TGCGCCAGCAGCTCGGGACAGGGGGCGTGGAATGAGCAGTTCTTC
TRBV12-3/TRBV12-4	TRBJ1-5	TRBD1	NA	CASSLDRVDQPQHF	TGTGCCAGCAGTCTCGACAGGGTAGATCAGCCCCAGCATTTT
TRBV30	TRBJ2-3	TRBD2	few	CAWNDGRGFSTDTQYF	TGTGCCTGGAACGACGGGAGGGGATTTAGCACAGATACGCAGTATTTT
TRBV20-1	TRBJ2-3	TRBD2	few	CSAILAATDTQYF	TGCAGTGCGATACTAGCGGCTACAGATACGCAGTATTTT
TRBV2	TRBJ1-4	NA	NA	CASSALQGEGGKLFF	TGTGCCAGCAGTGCTTTACAGGGAGAAGGAGGAAAACTGTTTTTT
TRBV4-2	TRBJ1-2	NA	few	CASSQAPDANYGYTF	TGTGCCAGCAGCCAAGCCCCGGATGCCAACTATGGCTACACCTTC
TRBV23-1	TRBJ2-1	NA	NA	CASSRRLDNLDNEQFF	TGCGCCAGCAGTCGAAGGTTAGACAATCTCGACAATGAGCAGTTCTTC
TRBV20-1	TRBJ2-3	NA	few	CSALPWDTQYF	TGCAGTGCCCTGCCGTGGGATACGCAGTATTTT
TRBV7-9	TRBJ2-1	NA	few	CASRQGGGQSYNEQFF	TGTGCCAGCAGACAAGGAGGGGGGCAATCCTACAATGAGCAGTTCTTC
TRBV6-5	TRBJ1-5	NA	few	CASSFAGPPQSNQPQHF	TGTGCCAGCAGTTTCGCGGGACCCCCCCAGAGCAATCAGCCCCAGCATTTT
TRBV9	TRBJ2-6	NA	NA	CASRNSGANVLTF	TGTGCCAGCAGGAACAGTGGGGCCAACGTCCTGACTTTC
TRBV12-3/TRBV12-4	TRBJ2-2	NA	few	CASRGAWAGELFF	TGTGCCAGCAGGGGAGCTTGGGCCGGGGAGCTGTTTTTT
TRBV7-6	TRBJ1-1	NA	NA	CASSTPGEANTEAFF	TGTGCCAGCAGCACCCCCGGGGAGGCGAACACTGAAGCTTTCTTT
TRBV29-1	TRBJ2-1	TRBD1	few	CSVGSGGSGYNEQFF	TGCAGCGTTGGATCAGGGGGCAGCGGGTACAATGAGCAGTTCTTC
TRBV3-1	TRBJ2-7	NA	NA	CASSHSGPTVEQYF	TGTGCCAGCAGCCACTCTGGCCCGACAGTCGAGCAGTACTTC
TRBV20-1	TRBJ2-1	NA	NA	CSAIRGAGFGMGQFF	TGCAGTGCCATCCGGGGGGCGGGTTTTGGTATGGGTCAGTTCTTC
TRBV21-1	TRBJ1-2	NA	few	CASSKVLRPGRAKANYGYTF	TGTGCCAGCAGCAAAGTGCTGCGGCCTGGAAGGGCCAAAGCTAACTATGGCTACACCTTC
TRBV5-1	TRBJ2-6	NA	NA	CASRIQALDSGANVLTF	TGCGCCAGCAGGATACAGGCGCTAGATTCTGGGGCCAACGTCCTGACTTTC
TRBV19	TRBJ2-1	NA	NA	CASRRQGRNNEQFF	TGTGCCAGTAGGCGGCAGGGTCGGAACAATGAGCAGTTCTTC
TRBV7-9	TRBJ2-1	NA	few	CASSLESRNEQFF	TGTGCCAGCAGCTTAGAGTCTAGAAATGAGCAGTTCTTC
TRBV7-9	TRBJ2-3	TRBD2	many	CASSSGDYSDTQYF	TGTGCCAGCAGCTCCGGGGACTACTCCGATACGCAGTATTTT
TRBV6-5	TRBJ2-1	TRBD2	few	CASSYGTSGIPVRANEQFF	TGTGCCAGCAGTTACGGGACTAGCGGGATCCCCGTTAGGGCCAATGAGCAGTTCTTC
TRBV23-1	TRBJ2-3	NA	NA	CASSQAPKDTQYF	TGCGCCAGCAGTCAAGCCCCGAAAGATACGCAGTATTTT
TRBV7-8	TRBJ1-1	NA	few	CASSSSRVGTEAFF	TGTGCCAGCAGCTCGTCGAGGGTGGGCACTGAAGCTTTCTTT
TRBV29-1	TRBJ2-5	TRBD1	NA	CRKDRVRQETQYF	TGTCGCAAAGACAGGGTTCGGCAAGAGACCCAGTACTTC
TRBV6-1	TRBJ2-1	NA	NA	CASSIWIYNEQFF	TGTGCCAGCAGTATCTGGATTTACAATGAGCAGTTCTTC
TRBV24-1	TRBJ2-5	TRBD2	NA	CATSGWGGEETQYF	TGTGCCACCAGTGGTTGGGGAGGGGAAGAGACCCAGTACTTC
TRBV3-1	TRBJ1-1	NA	few	CASSQPGAEAFF	TGTGCCAGCAGCCAACCAGGGGCTGAAGCTTTCTTT
TRBV2	TRBJ2-5	TRBD2	NA	CASSDWLAGTTQETQYF	TGTGCCAGCAGTGATTGGCTAGCGGGGACAACCCAAGAGACCCAGTACTTC
TRBV2	TRBJ1-1	NA	NA	CASRKQGLNTEAFF	TGTGCCAGCAGGAAACAGGGATTGAACACTGAAGCTTTCTTT
TRBV20-1	TRBJ2-1	NA	few	CSARDRVGYNEQFF	TGCAGTGCTAGAGACAGGGTTGGCTACAATGAGCAGTTCTTC
TRBV19	TRBJ1-1	NA	NA	CASSIISGANTEAFF	TGTGCCAGTAGTATTATTTCGGGGGCGAACACTGAAGCTTTCTTT
TRBV4-1	TRBJ2-2	NA	NA	CASSHPGAGNTGELFF	TGCGCCAGCAGCCACCCGGGGGCAGGGAACACCGGGGAGCTGTTTTTT
TRBV19	TRBJ1-1	TRBD1	few	CASIPPTGEGTEAFF	TGTGCCAGTATCCCCCCTACAGGGGAGGGCACTGAAGCTTTCTTT
TRBV29-1	TRBJ2-1	NA	few	CSASSGRQQFF	TGCAGCGCCTCTTCCGGCCGTCAGCAGTTCTTC
TRBV19	TRBJ2-2	TRBD1	NA	CASANYPGQGARGAARSNTGELFF	TGTGCCAGTGCAAACTACCCGGGACAGGGGGCGAGGGGAGCGGCCCGGAGCAACACCGGGGAGCTGTTTTTT
TRBV10-3	TRBJ2-7	TRBD2	NA	CAISDQGFLAGGTYEQYF	TGTGCCATCAGCGATCAGGGGTTCCTAGCGGGAGGAACCTACGAGCAGTACTTC
TRBV2	TRBJ2-1	TRBD2	NA	CASNRLAGSTEQFF	TGTGCCAGCAACCGACTAGCGGGGAGCACTGAGCAGTTCTTC
TRBV2	TRBJ1-3	NA	few	CASREGTLSGNTIYF	TGTGCCAGCAGAGAGGGGACACTGTCTGGAAACACCATATATTTT
TRBV7-2	TRBJ2-2	TRBD1	NA	CASSLAGQGTGELFF	TGTGCCAGCAGCTTAGCGGGACAGGGGACCGGGGAGCTGTTTTTT
TRBV6-2/TRBV6-3	TRBJ2-7	NA	few	CASSYPSQGRSHEQYF	TGTGCCAGCAGTTACCCCAGTCAGGGGAGATCCCACGAGCAGTACTTC
TRBV7-2	TRBJ1-1	NA	few	CASSSRRATEAFF	TGTGCCAGCAGCTCTCGCAGGGCAACTGAAGCTTTCTTT
TRBV18	TRBJ1-6	TRBD1	NA	CASRPQGAYGNSPLHF	TGTGCCAGCCGGCCACAGGGGGCGTATGGAAATTCACCCCTCCACTTT
TRBV29-1	TRBJ1-1	NA	NA	CSVEGLGAEAFF	TGCAGCGTTGAAGGTCTAGGGGCTGAAGCTTTCTTT